This T cell receptor beta chain was identified during a study of Ad26.COV2.S vaccination and SARS-CoV-2 variants. On the study more broadly: Administration of Ad26.COV2.S was intramuscular, either once or twice 56 days apart.

This clone is a singleton in its sample. Its specificity is not known. Some clones are missing from TCRdb's copy, which holds only in-frame ones; the method was immunoSEQ multiplex PCR. The data show some 390,000 clones, approximately 89% seen once. Treatment described: 19 received Ad26.COV2.S at low or high dose, single or two shots; several received placebo; per-sample allocation not given. Sampling was done on day 63 after the first vaccine or placebo injection. An Ad26 vector was used to express Wuhan-strain SARS-CoV-2 spike as the vaccine. Study-wide results and limits: Substantial breadth was reported for post-vaccination spike-specific CD8+ and CD4+ T cells.

Trimming took 2 bases from V and 7 from J, leaving 12 bases between them. The germline gives CDR1 SGHVS, CDR2 FQNEAQ. This CDR3 comprises 14 residues. Sample: peripheral blood, taken in a trial of Ad26.COV2.S vaccine versus placebo. J is TRBJ1-5 and V is TRBV7-8; possibly TRBD1 for D (6 bases). The receptor comes from a person aged 18-65 years who received the Ad26.COV2.S COVID-19 vaccine or a placebo. CDR3 protein: CASSLSLTGQPQHF. CDR3 DNA: TGTGCCAGCAGCTTATCGTTGACAGGACAGCCCCAGCATTTT.